These T cell receptor beta chains were read from a single sample in a study of tumor-infiltrating lymphocytes in primary liver carcinoma. TCRdb processed the multiplex PCR reads anew with MiXCR; each CDR3 protein has one entry. The data show roughly 180,000 distinct CDR3 sequences, with less than 65% seen just once and approximately 68% held by the top ten. The sample taken for sequencing was peripheral blood. The receptors come from a man between 35 and 55 years old with primary liver carcinoma and hepatitis B virus infection. The CDR3 runs from the conserved cysteine through the conserved F or W. The D gene is left open where the match is weak. The size entry is marked missing in some rows and otherwise reads once, few, many or a size class.

>TRBV6-5|TRBD2|TRBJ2-1|many
TGTGCCAGCAGTTACGGGCTTGGACTAGCGGGGAATGAGCAGTTCTTC
CASSYGLGLAGNEQFF
>TRBV28|NA|TRBJ2-3|NA
TGTGCCAGCAGTTTTAACCAGGGCCGACCAGATACGCAGTATTTT
CASSFNQGRPDTQYF
>TRBV6-5|NA|TRBJ2-1|NA
TGTGCCAGCAGAACACAGGTCCCTTTCGATGAGCAGTTCTTC
CASRTQVPFDEQFF
>TRBV6-2/TRBV6-3|TRBD1|TRBJ1-5|few
TGTGCCAGCAGGCTTACAGGGGGGGGGATTATCAATCAGCCCCAGCATTTT
CASRLTGGGIINQPQHF
>TRBV6-1|TRBD2|TRBJ2-7|NA
TGTGCCAGCAGCCTGACTAGCGGGGGATCCTACGAGCGGTACTTC
CASSLTSGGSYERYF
>TRBV28|NA|TRBJ2-1|NA
TGTGCCAGCAGCCCCGGGACCCAGGGGAATGAGCAGTTCTTC
CASSPGTQGNEQFF
>TRBV11-3|NA|TRBJ2-1|NA
TGCGCCAGCAGCTTAGATCAGTGGGGGGCGTTCAGCTCCTACAATGAACAGTTCTTC
CASSLDQWGAFSSYNEQFF
>TRBV10-3|NA|TRBJ2-2|many
TGTGCCATCAGTGGGCCGAACACCGGGGAGCTGTTTTTT
CAISGPNTGELFF
>TRBV6-4|TRBD2|TRBJ2-3|NA
TGTGCCAGCAGTGCCGCTAGCGGGAGCACAGATACGCAGTATTTT
CASSAASGSTDTQYF
>TRBV28|TRBD1|TRBJ1-2|NA
TGCGCCAGCACTTCGACCGGGACAGGGAGAACCCCCGACGCCCTCTATGGCTACACCTTC
CASTSTGTGRTPDALYGYTF
>TRBV6-6|NA|TRBJ2-5|few
TGTGCCAGCAGTTACTTGGGGAAAGCAACTGAGACCCAGTACTTC
CASSYLGKATETQYF
>TRBV11-2|TRBD1|TRBJ1-4|NA
TGTGCCAGCAGCTTAATGACAGGGACTAATGAAAAACTGTTTTTT
CASSLMTGTNEKLFF
>TRBV6-6|TRBD1|TRBJ1-5|NA
TGTGCCAGCAGATTAGGGACAGGAATCCAGGCCCAGCATTTT
CASRLGTGIQAQHF
>TRBV12-3/TRBV12-4|NA|TRBJ2-2|NA
TGTGCCAGCAGAGACGGCTCATGGGACACCGGGGAGCTGTTTTTT
CASRDGSWDTGELFF
>TRBV12-3/TRBV12-4|NA|TRBJ2-3|NA
TGTGCCAGCAGACCGGACAGCTTCACAGATACGCAGTATTTT
CASRPDSFTDTQYF
>TRBV5-1|TRBD1|TRBJ1-4|NA
TGCGCCAGTAGCACCGGACAGGGGCTCAATGAAAAACTGTTTTTT
CASSTGQGLNEKLFF
>TRBV4-1|NA|TRBJ2-7|NA
TGCGCCAGCAGCCGGCAGGAGGGTCGATACGAGCAGTACTTC
CASSRQEGRYEQYF
>TRBV12-5|NA|TRBJ1-2|NA
TGTGCTAGTGGTCCGGACGGCGGCCGGGGCTACACCTTC
CASGPDGGRGYTF
>TRBV7-8|NA|TRBJ1-4|NA
TGTACAAGCAGCTACCCGACAGGTCACAATGAAAAACTGTTTTTT
CTSSYPTGHNEKLFF
>TRBV11-2|NA|TRBJ2-6|many
TGTGCCAGCGGGGTTGGGGCCAACGTCCTGACTTTC
CASGVGANVLTF
>TRBV6-1|TRBD1|TRBJ2-5|few
TGTGCCAGCAGTGAGGACAGGGGTGTAAAGACCCAGTACTTC
CASSEDRGVKTQYF
>TRBV11-2|NA|TRBJ2-7|many
TGTGCCAGTGCTCGACAGGGAGGAGGAGACGAGCAGTACTTC
CASARQGGGDEQYF
>TRBV4-1|NA|TRBJ2-1|NA
TGCGCCAGCAGCCGGGAAGAGTCCTACAATGAGCAGTTCTTC
CASSREESYNEQFF
>TRBV5-5|NA|TRBJ2-1|NA
TGTGCCAACAGCTCCAGGGGCGGTCGCTCCTACAATGAGCAGTTCTTC
CANSSRGGRSYNEQFF
>TRBV11-2|NA|TRBJ1-1|NA
TGTGCCAGCAGCCTTTCCCCTGGGGGATTCACTGAAGCTTCCTTT
CASSLSPGGFTEASF
>TRBV7-9|NA|TRBJ2-1|once
TGTGCCAGCAGCTGGACCGGGAGCTACAATGAGCAGTTCTTC
CASSWTGSYNEQFF
>TRBV11-2|NA|TRBJ1-2|NA
TGTGCTAGCAGCTTAGGGAAGGGACGGGACTATGGCAACACCTTC
CASSLGKGRDYGNTF
>TRBV11-2|TRBD2|TRBJ2-3|NA
TGTGCCAACAGCTTGCGGGAGGTCGCACCAGATACACAGTATTTT
CANSLREVAPDTQYF
>TRBV7-9|NA|TRBJ2-4|few
TGTGCCAGCAGCCCCAGCGGGAACATTCAGTACTTC
CASSPSGNIQYF
>TRBV5-5|TRBD2|TRBJ2-7|NA
TGTGCCAGCAGCTTGGGACTAGCCGAGGGCGAGCAGTACTTC
CASSLGLAEGEQYF
>TRBV11-2|TRBD2|TRBJ2-7|many
TGTGCCAGCAGCTTAGTCCGCGCTTATGGACTAGCGGGAAACACCTACGAGCAGTACTTC
CASSLVRAYGLAGNTYEQYF
>TRBV20-1|NA|TRBJ2-1|NA
TGCAGTGCTAGGGGGTCCTCGGCATCGTGGCAGTCCTTC
CSARGSSASWQSF
>TRBV5-4|TRBD2|TRBJ2-3|NA
TGTGTCAGCAGCACTAGCGGGAGTAGGGATACGCAGTATTTT
CVSSTSGSRDTQYF
>TRBV4-1|TRBD1|TRBJ2-7|NA
TGCGCCAGCAGCCAAGGACAGGGGGCTCACGAGCAGTACTTC
CASSQGQGAHEQYF
>TRBV11-2|TRBD1|TRBJ2-2|many
TGTGCCAGCAGCTTGGGACAGGGTGGCGGGGAGCTGTTTTTT
CASSLGQGGGELFF
>TRBV10-3|TRBD2|TRBJ2-1|NA
TGTGCCATCACCGACGGGACTAGCGTTCAGTTCTTC
CAITDGTSVQFF
>TRBV29-1|NA|TRBJ2-5|NA
TGCAGCGTTTCCGGCGATTTAGAGACCCAGTACTTC
CSVSGDLETQYF
>TRBV4-1|NA|TRBJ2-3|NA
TGCGCCAGCAGAATTTCCGGAGTAGCGGCAGATACGCAGTATTTT
CASRISGVAADTQYF
>TRBV11-2|NA|TRBJ1-1|many
TGTGCCAGCAGTCAGGCAGGGCTGACTGAAGCTTTCTTT
CASSQAGLTEAFF
>TRBV29-1|NA|TRBJ2-6|NA
TGCATCGTTCTGGGGTTTGGGGCCAACGTCCTGACTTTC
CIVLGFGANVLTF
>TRBV12-3/TRBV12-4|NA|TRBJ2-1|NA
TGTGACAGCAGTCCAACAGCTAGCTCCTACAATGAGCAGTTCTTC
CDSSPTASSYNEQFF
>TRBV29-1|TRBD2|TRBJ2-7|NA
TGCAGCGTGGACCGGGGGGGCACCTACGAGCAGTACTTC
CSVDRGGTYEQYF
>TRBV29-1|TRBD2|TRBJ2-2|NA
TGCAGCGTTGAAGACGCCGCGGGAGTCCCCGGTGAGTTGTTTTTT
CSVEDAAGVPGELFF